One and the same sample provided the 26 T cell receptor beta chains below, sequenced in a study of radiation and T cells in renal cell carcinoma. Treatment: 15 Gy SBRT to primary tumor, nephrectomy 4 weeks later. Libraries were prepared by immunoSEQ multiplex PCR; TCRdb keeps only in-frame clonotypes and omits some of them. The table has 15,000 to 20,000 clones, around 55% seen once; the top ten hold 10% to 15%. Material: tumor tissue, obtained from a patient whose treatment included radiotherapy and nephrectomy. The receptors shown here come from a man between 50 and 59 years old with renal cell carcinoma.

This chain joins TRBV25-1 and TRBJ2-1; a possible D gene is TRBD2 (5 bases). Trimming left V 7 bases short and J 1 base short, with 8 bases between. The germline gives CDR1 MGHDK, CDR2 SYGVNS. The CDR3 contains 13 residues. The CDR3 spells CASNGDSYNEQFF. CDR3 nucleotides: TGTGCCAGCAACGGGGATTCCTACAATGAGCAGTTCTTC.

The V gene is TRBV5-4, the J gene TRBJ2-7; the match to TRBD1 covers 9 bases. The CDR3 is 15 amino acids. Germline trimming cut 4 bases from V and 1 base from J; bases unmatched to any gene: 6. Germline-derived CDR1 and CDR2 are SGHNT and YYREEE (reference sequence). CDR3 protein: CASSAGTGPSYEQYF. The DNA of the CDR3 is TGTGCCAGCAGCGCCGGGACAGGGCCTTCCTACGAGCAGTACTTC.

The V and J genes are TRBV5-1 and TRBJ1-2; 8 positions agree with TRBD1. V was pared by 6 bases and J by 4 bases, with 8 bases of the junction left unmatched. This CDR3 is 14 amino acids long. From germline, CDR1 is SGHRS and CDR2 YFSETQ. Here the CDR3 reads CASTPIGQGYGYTF. In nucleotides, the CDR3 is TGCGCCAGCACCCCCATCGGACAGGGCTATGGCTACACCTTC. Looking up the rest from reference TRBV5-1 and TRBJ1-2 gives the full variable domain: KAGVTQTPRYLIKTRGQQVTLSCSPISGHRSVSWYQQTPGQGLQFLFEYFSETQRNKGNFPGRFSGRQFSNSRSEMNVSTLELGDSALYLCASTPIGQGYGYTFGSGTRLTVV.

The sample holds a few counts of this clone. This rearrangement joins TRBV10-2 to TRBJ1-1, with D uncertain. Per the germline V gene, CDR1 is WSHSY and CDR2 is SAAADI. Between the trimmed V and J ends, which lost 8 bases and 0 bases, there was a span of 7 bases. CDR3 size: 12 residues. CDR3 nucleotide sequence: TGCGCCAGCTCGGGTCTGAACACTGAAGCTTTCTTT. Its translation is CASSGLNTEAFF.

In DNA, the CDR3 is TGTGCCAGCAGCGGGGAGGGGAGGAAATACGAGCAGTACTTC. This encodes CASSGEGRKYEQYF. The J gene is TRBJ2-7, the V gene TRBV9; 7 bases align to TRBD2. The CDR3 runs 14 residues. Unmatched junction bases numbered 7, after V lost 3 bases and J lost 4 bases. Germline CDR1 SGDLS, CDR2 YYNGEE.

The chain combines TRBV19 with TRBJ1-2; no clear D. V lost 6 bases and J lost 1, with 15 bases in between. The CDR3 has 15 residues. In germline, CDR1 is LNHDA, CDR2 SQIVND (reference sequence). CDR3 region: CASSTSGGHNYGYTF. The CDR3, as DNA: TGTGCCAGTAGCACATCCGGAGGGCATAACTATGGCTACACCTTC.

This chain joins TRBV5-4 and TRBJ2-3; TRBD2 matches at 8 bases. The CDR3 runs 15 residues. Germline lookup yields CDR1 SGHNT and CDR2 YYREEE (reference sequence). Losses at the gene ends were 5 bases for V and 1 base for J; bases not matched to a gene: 6. CDR3 amino acids: CASRRGGSRTDTQYF. In nucleotides, the CDR3 is TGTGCCAGCAGACGGGGGGGTAGTCGCACAGATACGCAGTATTTT.

The chain couples TRBV7-2 to TRBJ2-7; the D gene is possibly TRBD1 (5 bases). The CDR3 loop spans 13 amino acids. V lost 2 bases to trimming and J lost 7 bases, with 12 bases between them. Germline lookup yields CDR1 SGHTA and CDR2 FQGNSA. CDR3 sequence reads: CASSLRQFLEQYF. The CDR3 coding sequence is TGTGCCAGCAGCTTACGACAGTTTTTGGAGCAGTACTTC.

This clone was seen a handful of times. This chain uses TRBV27 with TRBJ2-1; D remains ambiguous. The CDR3 consists of 15 residues. V lost 2 bases and J 1 base, leaving 9 bases between the germline ends. Per germline, CDR1 MNHEY and CDR2 SMNVEV (reference sequence). The CDR3 protein is CASSLKQPSYNEQFF. The CDR3 nucleotides are TGTGCCAGCAGTTTAAAGCAGCCTTCCTACAATGAGCAGTTCTTC.

V usage is TRBV6-5 and J usage is TRBJ2-7; no clear D gene. The ends were cut back, 7 bases at V and 3 bases at J, with 13 bases in the middle. The CDR3 sequence is 13 residues long. Germline CDR1 is MNHEY and CDR2 is SVGAGI. This CDR3 reads CASTCLNCYEQYF. In DNA, the CDR3 is TGTGCCAGCACGTGTCTCAATTGCTACGAGCAGTACTTC.

The chain carries TRBV19 and TRBJ1-5; D is unresolved. The CDR3 has 15 amino acids. Germline CDR1 is LNHDA and CDR2 is SQIVND (reference sequence). V was trimmed by 3 bases and J by 0 bases, leaving 9 bases between them. CDR3 sequence reads: CASSIGAYSNQPQHF. As DNA, the CDR3 is TGTGCCAGTAGTATCGGCGCATATAGCAATCAGCCCCAGCATTTT.

The chain joins TRBV19 to TRBJ1-2; D is undetermined. CDR1 is LNHDA and CDR2 is SQIVND in the germline V gene (reference sequence). The length of the CDR3 is 11 residues. Between the trimmed V and J ends, which lost 9 bases and 3 bases, there was a span of 8 bases. The CDR3: CASTQHYGYTF. The CDR3 nucleotides read TGTGCCAGCACACAACACTATGGCTACACCTTC.

The count of this clone is one. With a much larger clone just one base away, this may be a read error. The chain recombines TRBV11-3 with TRBJ1-1; D remains unclear. CDR3 length: 13 residues. Deletions cut 0 bases from V and 1 base from J, with 3 bases between. The germline V gene has CDR1 SGHNT and CDR2 YENEEA. The CDR3 protein is CASSLERNTEAFF. The CDR3 DNA reads TGTGCCAGCAGCTTAGAAAGGAACACTGAAGCTTTCTTT.

Only a few counts were recorded for this clone. At one end, the junction sequence differs from germline, possibly due to a read error. This chain connects TRBV29-1 to TRBJ1-3; D possibly corresponds to TRBD1 (6 bases). The CDR3 spans 15 residues. Germline CDR1 reads SQVTM; CDR2 reads ANQGSEA. The CDR3 nucleotides read TGCAGCGCCTTTACAGGGAGTTACTCTGGAAACACCATATCTTTT. It specifies CSAFTGSYSGNTISF.

The rearrangement uses TRBV9 and TRBJ2-6, with D hard to call. This CDR3 region has 15 residues. Per germline, CDR1 SGDLS and CDR2 YYNGEE. V dropped 0 bases and J dropped 3 bases, with 7 bases sitting between them. CDR3 residues: CASSVVRHGANVLTF. The CDR3 nucleotides are TGTGCCAGCAGCGTAGTAAGGCATGGGGCCAACGTCCTGACTTTC.

V gene TRBV5-1 combines with J gene TRBJ1-3, with a possible D match to TRBD1 (6 bases). V shed 7 bases and J shed 0 bases, with 20 bases lying between them. Germline V gene data show CDR1 as SGHRS and CDR2 as YFSETQ. The CDR3 has 17 residues. The CDR3 region has the DNA TGCGCCAGCCTCCTGGGGGCAGGTCTCGCCTCTGGAAACACCATATATTTT. This codes for CASLLGAGLASGNTIYF.

Only a few counts were recorded for this clone. The genes are TRBV29-1 and TRBJ1-2; maybe TRBD1 (5 bases). This CDR3 is 14 amino acids long. Germline V lookup: CDR1 SQVTM, CDR2 ANQGSEA. Trimming shortened V by 3 bases and J by 4 bases, and 15 bases separated the two germline ends. The CDR3 DNA follows: TGCAGCGTTGATCCCCAGGGCCTAGGCTATGGCTACACCTTC. This sequence encodes CSVDPQGLGYGYTF.

This clone was detected only once. The V gene is TRBV15, the J gene TRBJ2-7, with D uncertain. The germline gives CDR1 LNHNV, CDR2 YYDKDF (reference sequence). The CDR3 contains 15 residues. Trimming left V 1 base short and J 2 bases short, with 12 bases between. DNA for the CDR3: TGTGCCACCAGCAGAGGAAGGGAACCCCCCTACGAGCAGTACTTC. Protein sequence: CATSRGREPPYEQYF.

V gene TRBV5-1 combines with J gene TRBJ1-4; possible D gene TRBD1, 5 bases. V was pared by 4 bases and J by 5 bases, with 18 bases between. The CDR3 contains 16 residues. Per the germline V gene, CDR1 is SGHRS and CDR2 is YFSETQ. CDR3 region: CASSKGTQELNEKLFF. The CDR3 nucleotides are TGCGCCAGCAGCAAAGGGACTCAGGAGTTAAATGAAAAACTGTTTTTT.

V is TRBV11-1 and J is TRBJ2-5; 8 bases are shared with TRBD2. This CDR3 spans 18 amino acids. With 6 bases clipped from V and 3 bases from J, the junction kept 18 bases outside the gene matches. From germline, CDR1 is SGHAT and CDR2 FQDESV (reference sequence). In nucleotides, the CDR3 is TGTGCCAGCAGTTACCGGGGACTAGTAGGGGGAAAGGAAGAGACCCAGTACTTC. Amino acids: CASSYRGLVGGKEETQYF.

This clone showed up just a few times. V gene TRBV28 combines with J gene TRBJ1-5, with 8 bases fitting TRBD1. Looked up from germline, CDR1 is MDHEN and CDR2 is SYDVKM. The CDR3 contains 14 residues. Unmatched junction bases numbered 8, after V lost 5 bases and J lost 8 bases. The CDR3 loop is CASSPGGALKPQHF. CDR3 nucleotides: TGTGCCAGCAGTCCAGGGGGCGCTTTGAAGCCCCAGCATTTT.

The chain carries TRBV2 and TRBJ1-4, with TRBD1 matching over 7 bases. Trimming removed 3 bases from V and 8 bases from J; junction bases left unmatched: 3. The CDR3 is 13 amino acids. Germline values: CDR1 SNHLY, CDR2 FYNNEI. The CDR3, as DNA: TGTGCCAGCAGTGATACAGGGGCAGAAAAACTGTTTTTT. Protein sequence: CASSDTGAEKLFF.

The count of this clone is one. The gene calls are TRBV5-4 and TRBJ2-1; TRBD2 matches at 7 bases. V was pared by 4 bases and J by 0 bases, with 4 bases of the junction left unmatched. The CDR3 spans 15 residues. CDR1 and CDR2 from the germline V gene are SGHNT and YYREEE (reference sequence). The CDR3 protein is CASSLAAHSYNEQFF. Written as DNA, the CDR3 is TGTGCCAGCAGCCTAGCGGCCCACTCCTACAATGAGCAGTTCTTC. The full variable domain, its missing parts supplied by reference TRBV5-4 and TRBJ2-1, is ETGVTQSPTHLIKTRGQQVTLRCSSQSGHNTVSWYQQALGQGPQFIFQYYREEENGRGNFPPRFSGLQFPNYSSELNVNALELDDSALYLCASSLAAHSYNEQFFGPGTRLTVL.

The J gene is TRBJ2-3, the V gene TRBV5-3; perhaps TRBD2 as D (6 bases). TRBV5-3 falls under the ORF class, with uncertain function. V was trimmed by 4 bases and J by 4 bases, leaving 13 bases between them. The length of the CDR3 is 14 residues. The CDR3 nucleotides read TGTGCCAGAAGCCTAGGAGGGAGCCCAGATACGCAGTATTTT. This codes for CARSLGGSPDTQYF.

The chain links TRBV4-2 to TRBJ1-1; D not certain. CDR1 and CDR2 (germline): LGHNA, YNFKEQ. V was trimmed by 0 bases and J by 3 bases, leaving 5 bases between them. CDR3 length: 13 residues. CDR3 loop: CASSQEPYTEAFF. DNA of the CDR3: TGTGCCAGCAGCCAAGAACCCTACACTGAAGCTTTCTTT.

This clone was detected a few times. The V and J genes are TRBV10-3 and TRBJ2-7, with TRBD1 matching over 10 bases. This CDR3 has 16 residues. V was clipped by 10 bases and J by 6 bases; unmatched bases: 18. The germline V gene encodes CDR1 ENHRY and CDR2 SYGVKD. The CDR3, as DNA: TGTGCCACCGAGGACAGGGGGTCCCCTCGGGGCGGCGAGCAGTACTTC. Protein: CATEDRGSPRGGEQYF.